This T cell receptor (beta chain) was profiled in a study of T-cell reconstitution after alpha-beta-depleted transplantation in children. V was cut by 3 bases and J by 2 bases, with 8 bases left in between. This CDR3 has 14 amino acids. The germline gives CDR1 SGHTA, CDR2 FQGTGA. During its preparation, the TCRbeta library received unique molecular identifiers. Via MiXCR, TCRdb re-called the PCR reads, giving one row per CDR3 protein. Counted here are approximately 390,000 distinct CDR3 sequences, about 11% occurring once; the ten biggest clones make up 4.5% to 7%. This clonotype was seen at least ten times.

The chain couples TRBV7-3 to TRBJ2-1; D could derive from TRBD1 or TRBD2 (5 bases each). The sequencing used PBMCs from the stem cell graft donor, collected from the stem cell graft. This TCR came from a human donor who donated a stem cell graft to a child with acute myeloid leukemia. The CDR3 region is CASSFQGPYNEQFF. CDR3 nucleotide sequence: TGTGCCAGCAGCTTCCAGGGACCCTACAATGAGCAGTTCTTC.